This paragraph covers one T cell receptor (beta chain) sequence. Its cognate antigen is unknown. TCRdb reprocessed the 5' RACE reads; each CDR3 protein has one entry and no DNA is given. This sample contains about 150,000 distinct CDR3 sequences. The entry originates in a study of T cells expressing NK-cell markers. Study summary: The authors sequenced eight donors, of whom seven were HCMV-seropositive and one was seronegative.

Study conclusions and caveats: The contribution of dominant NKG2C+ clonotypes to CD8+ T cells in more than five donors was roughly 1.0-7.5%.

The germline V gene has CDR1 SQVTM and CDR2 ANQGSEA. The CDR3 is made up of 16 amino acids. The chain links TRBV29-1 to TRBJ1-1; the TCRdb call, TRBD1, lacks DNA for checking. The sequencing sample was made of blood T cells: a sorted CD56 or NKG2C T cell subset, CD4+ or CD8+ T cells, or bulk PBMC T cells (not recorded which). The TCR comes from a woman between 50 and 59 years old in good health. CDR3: CSVEDVIQGGGTEAFF.